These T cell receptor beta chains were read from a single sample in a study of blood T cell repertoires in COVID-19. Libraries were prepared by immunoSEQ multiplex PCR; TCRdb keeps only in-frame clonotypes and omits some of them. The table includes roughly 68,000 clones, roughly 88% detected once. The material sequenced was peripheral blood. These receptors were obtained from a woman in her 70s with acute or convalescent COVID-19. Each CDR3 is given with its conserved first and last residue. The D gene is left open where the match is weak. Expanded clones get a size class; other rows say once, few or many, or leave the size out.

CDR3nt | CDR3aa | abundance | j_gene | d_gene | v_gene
TGTGCCAGCAGCTTAGGGGACAGAACCTCTCGAGAGCAGTACTTC | CASSLGDRTSREQYF | NA | TRBJ2-7 | NA | TRBV13
TGTGCCAGCAGTTTGGTAGGGGGCAGCGGGGAGCTGTTTTTT | CASSLVGGSGELFF | NA | TRBJ2-2 | TRBD1 | TRBV28
TGTGCCTGGAGTGTTGGACAGGGGGATTCACCCCTCCACTTT | CAWSVGQGDSPLHF | NA | TRBJ1-6 | TRBD1 | TRBV30
TGTGCCAGCAGTGAACGTTCCGGGGAAGAGACCCAGTACTTC | CASSERSGEETQYF | NA | TRBJ2-5 | NA | TRBV2
TGTGCTAGTGGTTTGCCCGACAGGGTAAGTACTGAAGCTTTCTTT | CASGLPDRVSTEAFF | NA | TRBJ1-1 | TRBD1 | TRBV12-5
TGTGCCAGCAGCGTAGGGGACAGGGGGTCCCCCCAGTACTTC | CASSVGDRGSPQYF | NA | TRBJ2-7 | TRBD1 | TRBV9
TGCAGTGCTAGTGGGGCCCTACTAGCGGGAGTCTACAATGAGCAGTTCTTC | CSASGALLAGVYNEQFF | NA | TRBJ2-1 | TRBD2 | TRBV20-1
TGTGCCACCAACCCGGGACAAAACTATGGCTACACCTTC | CATNPGQNYGYTF | NA | TRBJ1-2 | NA | TRBV2
TGTGCCAGCAGCTTAGACAGGAACTACGAGCAGTACTTC | CASSLDRNYEQYF | NA | TRBJ2-7 | NA | TRBV7-9
TGTGCCAGCAGCTTGGCCAGCAGGGCGCGGACCGGGGAGCTGTTTTTT | CASSLASRARTGELFF | NA | TRBJ2-2 | NA | TRBV5-4
TGTGCCAGCAGCACCGGACTAGCGGCATCCTACGAGCAGTACTTC | CASSTGLAASYEQYF | NA | TRBJ2-7 | TRBD2 | TRBV7-2
TGTGCCATCAGTGAGTCGGCAGGGGGAATTAACTATGGCTACACCTTC | CAISESAGGINYGYTF | once | TRBJ1-2 | TRBD1 | TRBV10-3
TGTGCCAGCAGCCAAGGAGGGACAGTCCCTGAAAAACTGTTTTTT | CASSQGGTVPEKLFF | NA | TRBJ1-4 | TRBD1 | TRBV3-1/TRBV3-2
TGTGCCAGTAGCCCAGGTACAGCTAACTATGGCTACACCTTC | CASSPGTANYGYTF | NA | TRBJ1-2 | NA | TRBV19
TGTGCCAGCAGCTTATGGAGCGCGAACACTGAAGCTTTCTTT | CASSLWSANTEAFF | NA | TRBJ1-1 | NA | TRBV5-4
TGCGCCAGCAGCTTAGGTCCCGGACAGGACAGCACCGGGGAGCTGTTTTTT | CASSLGPGQDSTGELFF | NA | TRBJ2-2 | TRBD1 | TRBV5-1